A selection of T cell receptor beta chains follows, all from one sample in a study of blood T cell repertoires in COVID-19. Clones were read by immunoSEQ multiplex PCR, and TCRdb kept only the in-frame ones, dropping some. The sample carries approximately 300,000 clones, more than 75% recorded once. Sequencing was performed on PBMCs or T cells enriched from blood (not recorded which). Receptors originate from a man aged 25 to 40 who had recovered from COVID-19. Each CDR3 is given with its conserved first and last residue. The order of the fields is CDR3 DNA, CDR3 protein, V gene, clone size, J gene, D gene. A D gene is named only where the DNA matches it firmly. Clone sizes are given selectively: once, few, many, or a class where the clone is expanded.

DNA: TGTGCCACCAGCAGAGCTCTTGACAGGAGTAGCAATCAGCCCCAGCATTTT
CDR3: CATSRALDRSSNQPQHF
V: TRBV15
size: NA
J: TRBJ1-5
D: NA

DNA: TGTGCCAGCACCGACGGACTGTACAATCAGCCCCAGCATTTT
CDR3: CASTDGLYNQPQHF
V: TRBV7-9
size: NA
J: TRBJ1-5
D: NA

DNA: TGTGCCAGCAGCACCCGGACTGCGAGAAACATTCAGTACTTC
CDR3: CASSTRTARNIQYF
V: TRBV6-5
size: NA
J: TRBJ2-4
D: NA

DNA: TGTGCCAGCTCACCACTGGGGCAGAGCACTGAAGCTTTCTTT
CDR3: CASSPLGQSTEAFF
V: TRBV18
size: few
J: TRBJ1-1
D: NA

DNA: TGTGCCAGCAGTTGGGACAGTCGGTATGGCTACACCTTC
CDR3: CASSWDSRYGYTF
V: TRBV12-3/TRBV12-4
size: few
J: TRBJ1-2
D: TRBD1

DNA: TGTGCCAGCAGCGCCCGACAGGGGGGAAATTCACCCCTCCACTTT
CDR3: CASSARQGGNSPLHF
V: TRBV9
size: NA
J: TRBJ1-6
D: TRBD1

DNA: TGTGCCAGCAGTGAATTGGTGCAGGGCATACCCTACGAGCAGTACTTC
CDR3: CASSELVQGIPYEQYF
V: TRBV2
size: few
J: TRBJ2-7
D: NA

DNA: TGTGCCAGCAGCTCTGAGGGGGCCGCTGAAGCTTTCTTT
CDR3: CASSSEGAAEAFF
V: TRBV11-3
size: NA
J: TRBJ1-1
D: TRBD1

DNA: TGTGCCAGCAGCTTAGGGACAGGGGGCGCGACAGATACGCAGTATTTT
CDR3: CASSLGTGGATDTQYF
V: TRBV11-2
size: NA
J: TRBJ2-3
D: TRBD1

DNA: TGTGCCAGCGCATTCGGCCGGGACACTCTCGAAGAGCAGTACTTC
CDR3: CASAFGRDTLEEQYF
V: TRBV25-1
size: NA
J: TRBJ2-7
D: NA

DNA: TGTGCCAGCAGTTCGGGACTAGCGGGGGTCCACGAGCAGTACTTC
CDR3: CASSSGLAGVHEQYF
V: TRBV27
size: NA
J: TRBJ2-7
D: TRBD2

DNA: TGTGCCAGCAGTCCACAGGGGCTCGGGAATCAGCCCCAGCATTTT
CDR3: CASSPQGLGNQPQHF
V: TRBV27
size: NA
J: TRBJ1-5
D: TRBD1

DNA: TGTGCCAGTAGTAACGTGGGACAGAACACCGGGGAGCTGTTTTTT
CDR3: CASSNVGQNTGELFF
V: TRBV19
size: NA
J: TRBJ2-2
D: NA

DNA: TGTGCCAGCAGCTTAATAGCGGGAGGTTGGGCTGATACGCAGTATTTT
CDR3: CASSLIAGGWADTQYF
V: TRBV11-2
size: NA
J: TRBJ2-3
D: TRBD2

DNA: TGTGCCAGCAGTCCCCGGACTAGCGGGGGATCCCAAGAGACCCAGTACTTC
CDR3: CASSPRTSGGSQETQYF
V: TRBV27
size: NA
J: TRBJ2-5
D: TRBD2

DNA: TGTGCCAGTCGCACTGTGAAGACAGTGTTTAAATCCGGGGAGCTGTTTTTT
CDR3: CASRTVKTVFKSGELFF
V: TRBV7-8
size: NA
J: TRBJ2-2
D: NA

DNA: TGTGCCAGCTCACCACAACTAGCGGGGACTAGCACAGATACGCAGTATTTT
CDR3: CASSPQLAGTSTDTQYF
V: TRBV18
size: NA
J: TRBJ2-3
D: TRBD2

DNA: TGTGCCAGCAGCTCCTGGACTAGCGGGGATCCTAGCACAGATACGCAGTATTTT
CDR3: CASSSWTSGDPSTDTQYF
V: TRBV11-3
size: once
J: TRBJ2-3
D: TRBD2

DNA: TGCGCCAGCAGCCAACCTTACGGGGGGAAAATCTACAATGAGCAGTTCTTC
CDR3: CASSQPYGGKIYNEQFF
V: TRBV4-1
size: once
J: TRBJ2-1
D: TRBD2

DNA: TGTGTCTCACGTAGGGGTCGTAGCACAGATACGCAGTATTTT
CDR3: CVSRRGRSTDTQYF
V: TRBV7-8
size: once
J: TRBJ2-3
D: NA

DNA: TGTGCCAGCAGCGGAACAGGATCTAAGAATTCACCCCTCCACTTT
CDR3: CASSGTGSKNSPLHF
V: TRBV7-9
size: NA
J: TRBJ1-6
D: NA

DNA: TGTGCCAGCAGCTTAGCAGTTGGCTACACCTTC
CDR3: CASSLAVGYTF
V: TRBV11-2
size: NA
J: TRBJ1-2
D: NA

DNA: TGTGCCAGCAGTTATACGGAGACGAACACCGGGGAGCTGTTTTTT
CDR3: CASSYTETNTGELFF
V: TRBV6-5
size: NA
J: TRBJ2-2
D: NA

DNA: TGTGCCAGTAGTATAACAGGGGCGGGACGAGCCTCTGGAAACACCATATATTTT
CDR3: CASSITGAGRASGNTIYF
V: TRBV19
size: NA
J: TRBJ1-3
D: TRBD1

DNA: TGCGCCAGCAGTGAGTACTATGCCGGGACTAGCGGAAACATTCAGTACTTC
CDR3: CASSEYYAGTSGNIQYF
V: TRBV10-2
size: once
J: TRBJ2-4
D: TRBD2

DNA: TGTGCCAGCAGTTTATGGCAGGGCCAACATCAGTCCTATGGCTACACCTTC
CDR3: CASSLWQGQHQSYGYTF
V: TRBV28
size: NA
J: TRBJ1-2
D: NA

DNA: TGTGCCAGCAGCCAAGAGAGGCGGCCTGAAGCTTTCTTT
CDR3: CASSQERRPEAFF
V: TRBV14
size: NA
J: TRBJ1-1
D: NA

DNA: TGCACCAGCAGCCAAGATATAGCAGACTATGGCTACACCTTC
CDR3: CTSSQDIADYGYTF
V: TRBV1
size: NA
J: TRBJ1-2
D: NA

DNA: TGTGCCAGCAGCGGACAGGGGCGCCGTCGAGGGGGCTACACCTTC
CDR3: CASSGQGRRRGGYTF
V: TRBV6-5
size: NA
J: TRBJ1-2
D: TRBD1

DNA: TGTGCCAGCAGCTCCATAGCGGGCTGGGAGACCCAGTACTTC
CDR3: CASSSIAGWETQYF
V: TRBV5-6
size: NA
J: TRBJ2-5
D: TRBD2

DNA: TGTGCCAGCAGCTCCTCTACACAGGAAACCTACGAGCAGTACTTC
CDR3: CASSSSTQETYEQYF
V: TRBV11-2
size: NA
J: TRBJ2-7
D: NA

DNA: TGTGCCAGCAGTAACAACAGGGGGCATGGCTACACCTTC
CDR3: CASSNNRGHGYTF
V: TRBV6-5
size: NA
J: TRBJ1-2
D: TRBD1

DNA: TGTGCCAGCAGCCTGTGGACAGGACCTTCTGATGGCTACACCTTC
CDR3: CASSLWTGPSDGYTF
V: TRBV5-6
size: NA
J: TRBJ1-2
D: TRBD1

DNA: TGTGCCAGCGCCCCCCCCTCTAGCGGGCCTTCCTACGAGCAGTACTTC
CDR3: CASAPPSSGPSYEQYF
V: TRBV7-9
size: NA
J: TRBJ2-7
D: TRBD2

DNA: TGTGCCAGCAGCCAAGATATCGGGGGTTCGAACTATGGCTACACCTTC
CDR3: CASSQDIGGSNYGYTF
V: TRBV14
size: NA
J: TRBJ1-2
D: NA